This T cell receptor (beta chain) was retrieved from a study of regulatory T cells in long-lasting Graves disease. Building of the TCR beta libraries involved iRepertoire HTBI primers and Arm-PCR of CDR3 regions. TCRdb reanalysed the multiplex PCR reads using MiXCR and keeps one entry per CDR3 protein. The sample carries about 450,000 distinct CDR3 sequences, 23% recorded once. Details on this clonotype: Its antigen remains unidentified.

Specified time point: persistent/refractory GD, antithyroid drugs over 5 years with positive TRAb. Following extraction of RNA from PBMCs, that RNA was used to make the TCR library. Whole-study findings and limits: More public clonotypes were shared by persistent patients (about 3,000) than by new patients (more than 950). Newly diagnosed patients had higher TCR diversity than persistent Graves' patients did.

The specimen was peripheral blood mononuclear cells (PBMCs), collected when the disease was refractory, from a patient treated with antithyroid drugs. This receptor was identified in a female donor with Graves disease.

CDR3 coding DNA: TGTGCCAGCAGTCCGGACGGCAACACCGGGGAGCTGTTTTTT. Translated: CASSPDGNTGELFF. The chain uses TRBV6-1 and TRBJ2-2; D is unclear. This CDR3 spans 14 amino acids. Germline V lookup: CDR1 MNHNS, CDR2 SASEGT. With 5 bases removed from V and 2 bases from J, the gap between germline ends came to 9 bases.